The rows below give T cell receptor beta chains drawn from one sample of a study of CD8+ T cells in alopecia areata. Repertoires were generated with immunoSEQ multiplex PCR, while TCRdb's copy carries only in-frame clones and drops some. The profile shows some 200,000 clones, roughly three fifths of them singletons. The sample in question was CD4+ T cells sorted from blood, obtained at week 4, from a patient treated with tofacitinib. All receptors derive from a human donor with alopecia areata. The CDR3 runs from the conserved cysteine through the conserved F or W. A D gene is named only where the DNA matches it firmly. Clone size is given for some rows only: seen once, a few or many times, or a class if the clone is expanded.

v_gene	abundance	len	d_gene	j_gene	CDR3nt	CDR3aa
TRBV20-1	NA	11	NA	TRBJ1-1	TGCAGTGCTAGAAAGAACACTGAAGCTTTCTTT	CSARKNTEAFF
TRBV4-1	NA	17	NA	TRBJ1-5	TGCGCCAGCAGCCAAGTTCCGTTCGTAAGGGGGGCCCAGCCCCAGCATTTT	CASSQVPFVRGAQPQHF
TRBV7-9	NA	16	NA	TRBJ1-6	TGTGCCAGCAGCTCCGAACAGGGTGGCCGGAATTCATCCCTCCACTTT	CASSSEQGGRNSSLHF
TRBV1	NA	15	NA	TRBJ1-4	TGCACCAGCACACCCCAGGGGGCTGAGCATGAAAAACTGTTTTTT	CTSTPQGAEHEKLFF
TRBV29-1	NA	15	NA	TRBJ1-3	TGCAGCGTTGAGGAAGTTGTAGGGGTCGGAAACACCATATATTTT	CSVEEVVGVGNTIYF
TRBV7-2	NA	14	NA	TRBJ2-7	TGTGCCAGCAGCTTACTGAGCAGCAATTACGAGCAGTACTTC	CASSLLSSNYEQYF
TRBV23-1	few	13	NA	TRBJ2-1	TGCGCCAGCAGTCAGGGGTCGCACAATGAGCAGTTCTTC	CASSQGSHNEQFF
TRBV29-1	NA	13	NA	TRBJ2-5	TGCAGCGTTGAGATCCGGGGGACAGAGACCCAGTACTTC	CSVEIRGTETQYF
TRBV6-1	once	13	TRBD1	TRBJ1-2	TGTGCCGCCAAGACAGGGGGCAACTATGGCTACACCTTC	CAAKTGGNYGYTF
TRBV6-5	NA	15	NA	TRBJ2-1	TGTGCCAGCAGTTATCGCGGCGGGCCGGGGAATGAGCAGTTCTTC	CASSYRGGPGNEQFF
TRBV5-1	NA	14	TRBD1	TRBJ1-3	TGCGCCAGCAGCTACGGGACAGTCGGAAACACCATATATTTT	CASSYGTVGNTIYF
TRBV13	once	13	TRBD1	TRBJ2-5	TGTGCCAGCAGCGGACAGGGACAAGAGACCCAGTACTTC	CASSGQGQETQYF
TRBV20-1	few	10	NA	TRBJ2-5	TGCAGTGCTAGGAAAGAGACCCAGTACTTC	CSARKETQYF
TRBV30	once	15	NA	TRBJ2-2	TGTGCCTGGAGTGTACCCCCAGGGGACACCGGGGAGCTGTTTTTT	CAWSVPPGDTGELFF
TRBV29-1	NA	12	NA	TRBJ1-2	TGCAGCGTTGACGGTCAGAACTATGGCTACACCTTC	CSVDGQNYGYTF
TRBV6-1	NA	15	NA	TRBJ2-5	TGTGCCAGCAGTGAAGTGAGGGGTCGGCAAGAGACCCAGTACTTC	CASSEVRGRQETQYF
TRBV29-1	once	13	TRBD1	TRBJ2-4	TGCAGCGTCGCGGACAGGGGCCGAAACATTCAGTACTTC	CSVADRGRNIQYF
TRBV5-1	NA	14	NA	TRBJ2-3	TGCGCCAGCAGCTTGGCCTCCGGGATGGATACGCAGTATTTT	CASSLASGMDTQYF
TRBV30	NA	13	NA	TRBJ2-1	TGTGCCTGGAGTCCCGGGTGGTACAATGAGCAGTTCTTC	CAWSPGWYNEQFF
TRBV30	NA	13	NA	TRBJ2-2	TGTGCCTGGAGTGTACTGGTATCCGGGGAGCTGTTTTTT	CAWSVLVSGELFF
TRBV5-1	NA	15	TRBD1	TRBJ1-1	TGCGCCAGCAGCTTGGGTGGGACAGGGATAGAGGAAGCTTTCTTT	CASSLGGTGIEEAFF
TRBV30	NA	12	NA	TRBJ2-1	TGTGCCTGGAAGCCCGGACACGATGAGCAGTTCTTC	CAWKPGHDEQFF
TRBV29-1	NA	13	TRBD1	TRBJ2-5	TGCAGCGCCCGCCCGGGACAGCAAGAGACCCAGTACTTC	CSARPGQQETQYF
TRBV10-3	NA	14	NA	TRBJ2-5	TGTGCCATCAGTGAGTCGGGCCGCCAAGAGACCCAGTACTTC	CAISESGRQETQYF
TRBV7-2	few	15	TRBD1	TRBJ2-5	TGTGCCAGCAGCTTCAGCCGGGACAGGGGAGAGACCCAGTACTTC	CASSFSRDRGETQYF
TRBV15	NA	13	NA	TRBJ1-2	TGTGCCACCGCACCTGACGCTAACTATGGCTACACCTTC	CATAPDANYGYTF